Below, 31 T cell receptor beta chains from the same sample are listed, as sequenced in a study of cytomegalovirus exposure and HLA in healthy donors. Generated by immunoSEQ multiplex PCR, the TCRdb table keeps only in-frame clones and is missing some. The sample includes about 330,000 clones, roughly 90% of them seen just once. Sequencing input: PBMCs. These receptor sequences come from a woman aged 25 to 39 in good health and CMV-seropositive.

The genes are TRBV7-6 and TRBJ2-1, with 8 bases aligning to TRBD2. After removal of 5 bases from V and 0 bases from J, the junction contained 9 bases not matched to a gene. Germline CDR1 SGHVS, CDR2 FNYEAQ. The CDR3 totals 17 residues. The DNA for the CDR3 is TGTGCCAGCAGCCTCCCCCAGCGGGGGAGCTCCTACAATGAGCAGTTCTTC. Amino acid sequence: CASSLPQRGSSYNEQFF.

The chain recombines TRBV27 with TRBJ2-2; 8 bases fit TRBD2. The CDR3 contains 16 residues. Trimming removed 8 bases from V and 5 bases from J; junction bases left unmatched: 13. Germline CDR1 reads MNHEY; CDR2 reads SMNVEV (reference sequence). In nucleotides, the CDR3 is TGTGCCAGCGGCTATCACGGGGGGGCCTCAACCGGGGAGCTGTTTTTT. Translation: CASGYHGGASTGELFF.

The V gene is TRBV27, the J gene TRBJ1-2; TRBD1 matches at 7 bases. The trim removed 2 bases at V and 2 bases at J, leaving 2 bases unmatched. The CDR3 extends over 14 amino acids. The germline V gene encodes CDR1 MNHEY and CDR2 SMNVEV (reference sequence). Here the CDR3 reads CASSLMGQNYGYTF. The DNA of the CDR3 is TGTGCCAGCAGTTTAATGGGACAGAACTATGGCTACACCTTC.

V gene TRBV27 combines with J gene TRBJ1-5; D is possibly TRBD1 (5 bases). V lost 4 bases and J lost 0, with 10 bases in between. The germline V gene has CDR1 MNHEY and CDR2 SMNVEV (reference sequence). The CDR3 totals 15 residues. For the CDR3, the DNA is TGTGCCAGCAGTTACGGAAGGGGTAGCAATCAGCCCCAGCATTTT. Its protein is CASSYGRGSNQPQHF.

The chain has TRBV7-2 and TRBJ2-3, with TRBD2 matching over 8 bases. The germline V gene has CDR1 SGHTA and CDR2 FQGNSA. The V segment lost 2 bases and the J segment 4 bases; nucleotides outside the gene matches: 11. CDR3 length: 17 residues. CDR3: CASSLLVGGTRSDTQYF. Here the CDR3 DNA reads TGTGCCAGCAGCTTATTGGTTGGGGGGACTAGATCAGATACGCAGTATTTT.

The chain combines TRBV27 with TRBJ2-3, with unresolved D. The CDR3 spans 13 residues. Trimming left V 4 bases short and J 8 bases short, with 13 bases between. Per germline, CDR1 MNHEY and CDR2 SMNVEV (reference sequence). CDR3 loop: CASSSRTRGTQYF. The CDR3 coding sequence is TGTGCCAGCAGTTCTCGCACGAGAGGTACGCAGTATTTT.

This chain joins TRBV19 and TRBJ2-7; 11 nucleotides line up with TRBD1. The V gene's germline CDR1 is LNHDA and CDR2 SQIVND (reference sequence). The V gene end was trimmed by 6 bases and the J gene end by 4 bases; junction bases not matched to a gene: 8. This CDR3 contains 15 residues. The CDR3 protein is CASRGAGTGGYEQYF. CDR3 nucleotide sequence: TGTGCCAGTAGAGGAGCCGGGACAGGGGGATACGAGCAGTACTTC. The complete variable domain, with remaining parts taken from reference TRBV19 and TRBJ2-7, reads DGGITQSPKYLFRKEGQNVTLSCEQNLNHDAMYWYRQDPGQGLRLIYYSQIVNDFQKGDIAEGYSVSREKKESFPLTVTSAQKNPTAFYLCASRGAGTGGYEQYFGPGTRLTVT.

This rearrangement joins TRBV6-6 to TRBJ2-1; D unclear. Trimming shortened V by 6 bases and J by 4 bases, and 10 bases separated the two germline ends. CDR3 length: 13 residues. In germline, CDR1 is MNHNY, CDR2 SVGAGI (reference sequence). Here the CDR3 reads CASSPTRYNEQFF. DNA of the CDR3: TGTGCCAGCAGCCCGACTCGATACAATGAGCAGTTCTTC.

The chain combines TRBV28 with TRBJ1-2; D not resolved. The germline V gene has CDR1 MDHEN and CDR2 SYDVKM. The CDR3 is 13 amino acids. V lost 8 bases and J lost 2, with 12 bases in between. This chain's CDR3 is CASYTTANYGYTF. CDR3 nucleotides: TGTGCCAGCTATACCACAGCGAACTATGGCTACACCTTC.

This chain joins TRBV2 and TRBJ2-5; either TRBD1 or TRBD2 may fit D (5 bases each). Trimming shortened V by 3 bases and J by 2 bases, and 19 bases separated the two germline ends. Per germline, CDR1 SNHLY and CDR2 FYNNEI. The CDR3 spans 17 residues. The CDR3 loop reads CASSDIMGPWAQETQYF. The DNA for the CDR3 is TGTGCCAGCAGTGATATTATGGGACCCTGGGCGCAAGAGACCCAGTACTTC.

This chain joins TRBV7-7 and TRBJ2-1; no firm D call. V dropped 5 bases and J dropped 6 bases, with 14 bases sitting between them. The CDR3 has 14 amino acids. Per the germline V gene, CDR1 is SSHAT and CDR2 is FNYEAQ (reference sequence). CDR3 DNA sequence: TGTGCCAGCAGCCTGTCAGGCGCGACCAATGAGCAGTTCTTC. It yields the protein CASSLSGATNEQFF.

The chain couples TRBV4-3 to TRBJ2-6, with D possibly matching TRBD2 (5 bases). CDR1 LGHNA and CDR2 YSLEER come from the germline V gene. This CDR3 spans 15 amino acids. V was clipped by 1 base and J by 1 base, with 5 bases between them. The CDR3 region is CASSQAGSGANVLTF. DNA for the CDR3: TGCGCCAGCAGCCAAGCGGGGTCTGGGGCCAACGTCCTGACTTTC.

CDR3 nucleotides: TGTGCCATCAAGCGGGAGGGTTGGGGAGATACGCAGTATTTT. Amino acids: CAIKREGWGDTQYF. V is TRBV28 and J is TRBJ2-3, with 10 bases identical to TRBD2. The CDR3 is 14 amino acids. Germline V gene lookup returns CDR1 MDHEN and CDR2 SYDVKM. V gave up 10 bases and J gave up 5 bases; unmatched junction bases: 9.

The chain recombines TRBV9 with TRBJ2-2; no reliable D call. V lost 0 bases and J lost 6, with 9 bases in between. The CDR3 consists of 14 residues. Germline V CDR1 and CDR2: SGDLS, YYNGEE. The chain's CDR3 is CASSVVRAAGELFF. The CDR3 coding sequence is TGTGCCAGCAGCGTAGTTCGGGCCGCCGGGGAGCTGTTTTTT.

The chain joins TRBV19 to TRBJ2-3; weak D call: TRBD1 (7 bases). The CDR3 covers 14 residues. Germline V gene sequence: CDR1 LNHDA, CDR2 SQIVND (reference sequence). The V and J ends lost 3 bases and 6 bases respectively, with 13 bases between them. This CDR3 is CASSIRGDGDTQYF. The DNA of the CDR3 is TGTGCCAGTAGTATCAGGGGGGACGGCGATACGCAGTATTTT.

The CDR3 DNA is TGTGCCAGTAGTATAGATCCCGGGACAGGGGTGTACGAGCAGTACTTC. Translating it yields CASSIDPGTGVYEQYF. The V and J genes are TRBV19 and TRBJ2-7; 10 positions agree with TRBD1. The CDR3 consists of 16 residues. CDR1 and CDR2 from the germline V gene are LNHDA and SQIVND (reference sequence). After removal of 0 bases from V and 4 bases from J, the junction contained 6 bases not matched to a gene. The whole variable domain, filled in from reference TRBV19 and TRBJ2-7, reads DGGITQSPKYLFRKEGQNVTLSCEQNLNHDAMYWYRQDPGQGLRLIYYSQIVNDFQKGDIAEGYSVSREKKESFPLTVTSAQKNPTAFYLCASSIDPGTGVYEQYFGPGTRLTVT.

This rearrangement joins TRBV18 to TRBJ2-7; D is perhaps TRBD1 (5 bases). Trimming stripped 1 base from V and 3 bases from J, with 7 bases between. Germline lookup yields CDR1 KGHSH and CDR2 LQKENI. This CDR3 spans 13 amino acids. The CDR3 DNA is TGTGCCAGCTCACCACTGGACAACTACGAGCAGTACTTC. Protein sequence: CASSPLDNYEQYF. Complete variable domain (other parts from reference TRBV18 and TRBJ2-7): NAGVMQNPRHLVRRRGQEARLRCSPMKGHSHVYWYRQLPEEGLKFMVYLQKENIIDESGMPKERFSAEFPKEGPSILRIQQVVRGDSAAYFCASSPLDNYEQYFGPGTRLTVT.

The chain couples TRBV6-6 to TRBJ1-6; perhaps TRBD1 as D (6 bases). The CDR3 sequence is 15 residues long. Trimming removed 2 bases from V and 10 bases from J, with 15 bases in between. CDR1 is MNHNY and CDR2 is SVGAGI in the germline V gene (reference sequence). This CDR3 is CASSYRTERGSPLHF. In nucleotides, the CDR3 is TGTGCCAGCAGTTACAGGACAGAAAGAGGGTCACCCCTCCACTTT.

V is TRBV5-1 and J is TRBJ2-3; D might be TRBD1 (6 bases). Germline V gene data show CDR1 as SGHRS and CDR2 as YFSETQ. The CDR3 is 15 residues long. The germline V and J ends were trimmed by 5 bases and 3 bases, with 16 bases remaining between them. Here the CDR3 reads CASRGGAGGTDTQYF. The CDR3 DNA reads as TGCGCCAGCAGAGGGGGTGCGGGCGGAACAGATACGCAGTATTTT.

The CDR3 reads CASSLPSGQETQYF. The CDR3 coding sequence is TGCGCCAGCAGTCTACCTAGCGGACAAGAGACCCAGTACTTC. V is TRBV23-1 and J is TRBJ2-5; the match to TRBD2 covers 7 bases. TRBV23-1 is an ORF; its function is uncertain. This CDR3 contains 14 residues. J lost 2 bases, V lost 4 bases, and 4 bases had no gene match.

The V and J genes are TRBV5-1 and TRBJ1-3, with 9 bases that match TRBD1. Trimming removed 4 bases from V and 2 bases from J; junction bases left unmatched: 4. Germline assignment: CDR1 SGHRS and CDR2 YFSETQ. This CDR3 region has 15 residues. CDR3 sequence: CASSRGTGTGNTIYF. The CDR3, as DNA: TGCGCCAGCAGCCGAGGGACAGGGACTGGAAACACCATATATTTT.

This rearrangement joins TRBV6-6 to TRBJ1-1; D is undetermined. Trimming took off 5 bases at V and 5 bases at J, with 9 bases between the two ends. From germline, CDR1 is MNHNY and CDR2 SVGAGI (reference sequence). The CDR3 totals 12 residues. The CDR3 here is CASSAWETEAFF. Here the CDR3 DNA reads TGTGCCAGCAGTGCTTGGGAGACTGAAGCTTTCTTT.

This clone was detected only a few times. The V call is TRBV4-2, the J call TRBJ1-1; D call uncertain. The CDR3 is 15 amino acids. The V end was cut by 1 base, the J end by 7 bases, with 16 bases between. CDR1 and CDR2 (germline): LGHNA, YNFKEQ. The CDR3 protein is CASSQGHRDSGEAFF. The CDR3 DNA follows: TGTGCCAGCAGCCAAGGTCACAGAGATAGTGGTGAAGCTTTCTTT.

CDR3 DNA: TGTGCCAGCAGTTACTCGGTACAGGGGACAGATACGCAGTATTTT. Its translation: CASSYSVQGTDTQYF. This chain connects TRBV6-5 to TRBJ2-3; TRBD1 aligns across 7 bases. Unmatched junction bases numbered 3, after V lost 0 bases and J lost 3 bases. The CDR3 covers 15 residues. The germline CDR1 and CDR2 sequences are MNHEY and SVGAGI.

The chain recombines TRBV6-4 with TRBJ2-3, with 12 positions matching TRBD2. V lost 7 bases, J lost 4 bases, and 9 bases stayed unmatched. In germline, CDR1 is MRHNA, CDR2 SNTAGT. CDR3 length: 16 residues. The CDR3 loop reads CASKESSGGAADTQYF. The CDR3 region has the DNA TGTGCCAGCAAAGAATCTAGCGGGGGGGCAGCAGATACGCAGTATTTT.

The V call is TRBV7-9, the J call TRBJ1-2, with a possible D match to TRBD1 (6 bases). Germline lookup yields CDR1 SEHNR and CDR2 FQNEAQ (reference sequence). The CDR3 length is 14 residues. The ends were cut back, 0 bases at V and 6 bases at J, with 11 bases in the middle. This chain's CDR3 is CASSLAWDIDGYTF. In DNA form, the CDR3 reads TGTGCCAGCAGCTTAGCCTGGGACATTGATGGCTACACCTTC. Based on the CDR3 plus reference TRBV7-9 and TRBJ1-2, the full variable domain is DTGVSQNPRHKITKRGQNVTFRCDPISEHNRLYWYRQTLGQGPEFLTYFQNEAQLEKSRLLSDRFSAERPKGSFSTLEIQRTEQGDSAMYLCASSLAWDIDGYTFGSGTRLTVV.

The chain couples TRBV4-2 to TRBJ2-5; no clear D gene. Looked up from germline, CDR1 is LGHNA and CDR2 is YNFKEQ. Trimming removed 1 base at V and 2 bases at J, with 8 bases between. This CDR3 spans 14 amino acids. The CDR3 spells CASSQAGFQETQYF. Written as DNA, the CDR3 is TGTGCCAGCAGCCAAGCTGGTTTTCAAGAGACCCAGTACTTC.

In DNA form, the CDR3 reads TGTGCCAGCAGCTTAGGGGCGGGGAACTGGGGAAGCTCCTACGAGCAGTACTTC. Translation gives CASSLGAGNWGSSYEQYF. The chain couples TRBV7-9 to TRBJ2-7; a possible D gene is TRBD2 (6 bases). V lost 1 base and J lost 0, with 19 bases in between. CDR1 and CDR2 from the germline V gene are SEHNR and FQNEAQ (reference sequence). CDR3 length: 18 amino acids.

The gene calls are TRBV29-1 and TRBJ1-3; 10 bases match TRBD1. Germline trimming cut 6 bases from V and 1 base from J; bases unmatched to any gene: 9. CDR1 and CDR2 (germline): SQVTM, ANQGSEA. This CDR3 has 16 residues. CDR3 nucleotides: TGCAGCGTAGTTCCGGGACAGGGGCATTCTGGAAACACCATATATTTT. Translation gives CSVVPGQGHSGNTIYF.

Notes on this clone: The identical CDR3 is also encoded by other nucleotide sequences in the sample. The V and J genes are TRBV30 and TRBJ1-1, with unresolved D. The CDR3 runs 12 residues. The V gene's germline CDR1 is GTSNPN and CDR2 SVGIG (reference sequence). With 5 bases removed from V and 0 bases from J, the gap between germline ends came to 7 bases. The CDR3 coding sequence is TGTGCCTGGGGTATCATGAACACTGAAGCTTTCTTT. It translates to CAWGIMNTEAFF.

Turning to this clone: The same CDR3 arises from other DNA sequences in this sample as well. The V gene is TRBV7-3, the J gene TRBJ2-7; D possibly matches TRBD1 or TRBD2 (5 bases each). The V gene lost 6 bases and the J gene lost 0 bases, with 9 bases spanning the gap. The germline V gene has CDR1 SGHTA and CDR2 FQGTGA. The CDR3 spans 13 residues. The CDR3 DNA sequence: TGTGCCAGCAGTCCGGGGCCCTCCTACGAGCAGTACTTC. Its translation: CASSPGPSYEQYF.